A single sample is the source of the 22 T cell receptor beta chains below, sequenced in a study of shared clonotypes between healthy human individuals. Terminally differentiated effector memory CD45RA+ cells were left out of the naive CD8 fraction, which was CD45RO-negative and positively selected for CCR7. TCRdb's table, derived via immunoSEQ multiplex PCR, lists solely in-frame clones and lacks some. The repertoire holds some 630,000 clones, with about 95% as singletons. The specimen was naive CD8+ T cells sorted from blood. The receptors come from a woman aged 30 to 39 in good health.

The V gene is TRBV27, the J gene TRBJ2-7, with unresolved D. Germline CDR1 and CDR2: MNHEY and SMNVEV (reference sequence). The germline V and J ends were trimmed by 5 bases and 3 bases, with 8 bases remaining between them. CDR3 size: 12 residues. CDR3 sequence (DNA): TGTGCCAGCAGTCGTAGCTACTACGAGCAGTACTTC. It encodes CASSRSYYEQYF.

In this sample, this clone turned up a few times. This CDR3 is also generated by other DNA sequences in the sample. CDR3 amino acids: CASSAGLAGYEQYF. The CDR3 DNA is TGTGCCAGCAGCGCGGGACTAGCGGGATACGAGCAGTACTTC. The rearrangement links TRBV9 to TRBJ2-7; 13 nucleotides line up with TRBD2. The CDR3 loop spans 14 amino acids. From germline, CDR1 is SGDLS and CDR2 YYNGEE. The V segment lost 3 bases and the J segment 4 bases; nucleotides outside the gene matches: 1.

V is TRBV29-1 and J is TRBJ2-7; 8 nucleotides align to TRBD2. Trimming at V came to 5 bases and at J to 6 bases, leaving 9 bases not matched to a gene. In germline, CDR1 is SQVTM, CDR2 ANQGSEA. The CDR3 is made up of 13 amino acids. The CDR3 DNA is TGCAGCGTTCAGCGGGAGAATTCAGGCGAGCAGTACTTC. Its protein is CSVQRENSGEQYF.

J is TRBJ2-6 and V is TRBV27, with 9 bases aligning to TRBD2. Germline assignment: CDR1 MNHEY and CDR2 SMNVEV (reference sequence). Germline trimming cut 0 bases from V and 10 bases from J; bases unmatched to any gene: 7. This CDR3 has 16 residues. CDR3 DNA sequence: TGTGCCAGCAGTTTATCGCCCGGGACTAGCCCAAACGTCCTGACTTTC. Amino acid sequence: CASSLSPGTSPNVLTF.

The chain employs TRBV11-2 and TRBJ2-1; D is possibly TRBD2 (5 bases). CDR1 SGHAT and CDR2 FQNNGV come from the germline V gene. The CDR3 runs 16 residues. The V end was cut by 7 bases, the J end by 3 bases, with 19 bases between. The DNA of the CDR3 is TGTGCCAGCACCCCAGGAAGCCAGCGGTTCTACAATGAGCAGTTCTTC. Its translation is CASTPGSQRFYNEQFF. The full variable domain, with the rest looked up from reference TRBV11-2 and TRBJ2-1, is EAGVAQSPRYKIIEKRQSVAFWCNPISGHATLYWYQQILGQGPKLLIQFQNNGVVDDSQLPKDRFSAERLKGVDSTLKIQPAKLEDSAVYLCASTPGSQRFYNEQFFGPGTRLTVL.

This chain uses TRBV29-1 with TRBJ2-5, with a weak D call TRBD2 (6 bases). V lost 1 base and J lost 3, with 18 bases in between. The CDR3 loop spans 16 amino acids. CDR1 is SQVTM and CDR2 is ANQGSEA in the germline V gene. The CDR3 loop reads CSVEVGLQASEETQYF. The CDR3 DNA sequence: TGCAGCGTTGAAGTAGGACTACAGGCCTCGGAAGAGACCCAGTACTTC.

This sequence joins TRBV6-1 and TRBJ2-7; D gene uncertain. The length of the CDR3 is 14 residues. Trimming pared 2 bases from V and 2 bases from J, leaving 10 bases between. Germline V lookup: CDR1 MNHNS, CDR2 SASEGT. The CDR3 loop reads CASSEIPETYEQYF. The CDR3, as DNA: TGTGCCAGCAGTGAAATTCCGGAAACCTACGAGCAGTACTTC.

The genes are TRBV4-2 and TRBJ1-1; D unclear. Per the germline V gene, CDR1 is LGHNA and CDR2 is YNFKEQ. V shed 3 bases and J shed 0 bases, with 5 bases lying between them. This CDR3 region has 13 residues. CDR3 protein: CASSQELNTEAFF. The CDR3 coding sequence is TGTGCCAGCAGCCAGGAGCTGAACACTGAAGCTTTCTTT.

The chain employs TRBV29-1 and TRBJ2-7, with TRBD1 matching over 7 bases. Germline V gives CDR1 SQVTM, CDR2 ANQGSEA. CDR3 length equals 16 residues. Trimming took 7 bases from V and 3 from J; bases not matched to a gene: 18. CDR3 loop: CSAKGALGQKLYEQYF. CDR3 sequence (DNA): TGCAGCGCCAAAGGGGCGCTGGGACAGAAACTCTACGAGCAGTACTTC.

The chain couples TRBV21-1 to TRBJ2-7; the table names TRBD2, a call not compared with the DNA. TRBV21-1 is a pseudogene locus. There are 17 residues in the CDR3. The CDR3 region is CASSHGTSGRAVYEQYF. CDR3 nucleotides: TGTGCCAGCAGCCATGGGACTAGCGGGAGGGCCGTGTACGAGCAGTACTTC.

This chain links TRBV5-6 with TRBJ2-3; D is perhaps TRBD2 (6 bases). Germline V gene sequence: CDR1 SGHDT, CDR2 YYEEEE. The ends were cut back, 0 bases at V and 4 bases at J, with 12 bases in the middle. CDR3 size: 15 residues. The CDR3 spells CASSLAVGTADTQYF. Here the CDR3 DNA reads TGTGCCAGCAGCTTGGCTGTCGGGACTGCAGATACGCAGTATTTT.

CDR3 nucleotide sequence: TGTGCCAGCAGTAATAAAGGCGCCGGGTTCACCCTCGGGGAGCTGTTTTTT. Amino acids: CASSNKGAGFTLGELFF. The gene calls are TRBV27 and TRBJ2-2; D remains ambiguous. This CDR3 contains 17 residues. Per the germline V gene, CDR1 is MNHEY and CDR2 is SMNVEV (reference sequence). Trimming stripped 5 bases from V and 7 bases from J, with 23 bases between.

The V gene is TRBV11-2, the J gene TRBJ2-7, with D possibly TRBD1 on 6 matching bases. This CDR3 spans 16 amino acids. Looked up from germline, CDR1 is SGHAT and CDR2 is FQNNGV. Trimming took off 5 bases at V and 0 bases at J, with 17 bases between the two ends. CDR3 residues: CASSTYRRTASYEQYF. Written as DNA, the CDR3 is TGTGCCAGCAGCACCTATCGAAGGACAGCCTCCTACGAGCAGTACTTC.

CDR3 DNA sequence: TGTGCCAGCAGTTTAGGGGTGACAGGGTACGAGCAGTACTTC. Translation gives CASSLGVTGYEQYF. V gene TRBV28 combines with J gene TRBJ2-7; TRBD1 matches at 7 bases. CDR3 size: 14 residues. The ends lost 2 bases at V and 4 bases at J; junction bases unmatched: 5. From germline, CDR1 is MDHEN and CDR2 SYDVKM.

V and J are TRBV27 and TRBJ2-6; D gene ambiguous. Trimming took off 5 bases at V and 2 bases at J, with 13 bases between the two ends. Germline assignment: CDR1 MNHEY and CDR2 SMNVEV (reference sequence). CDR3 size: 16 residues. The CDR3 sequence is CASSPITTTGANVLTF. The CDR3 DNA reads TGTGCCAGCAGTCCGATTACAACAACTGGGGCCAACGTCCTGACTTTC.

This chain joins TRBV10-3 and TRBJ1-4; TRBD1 might be the D (5 bases). Looked up from germline, CDR1 is ENHRY and CDR2 is SYGVKD. V gave up 2 bases and J gave up 2 bases, with 6 bases separating them. There are 14 residues in the CDR3. This CDR3 is CAISEGTTNEKLFF. As DNA, the CDR3 is TGTGCCATCAGTGAGGGGACCACTAATGAAAAACTGTTTTTT.

The chain recombines TRBV7-9 with TRBJ2-1; D is unclear. The V and J ends lost 1 base and 11 bases respectively, with 9 bases between them. The CDR3 consists of 12 residues. Germline CDR1 is SEHNR and CDR2 is FQNEAQ (reference sequence). The CDR3 DNA is TGTGCCAGCAGCTTAGGAGCTTCTAAGCAGTTCTTC. It encodes CASSLGASKQFF.

V is TRBV19 and J is TRBJ2-1, with 7 bases lining up with TRBD2. The V segment lost 3 bases and the J segment 3 bases; nucleotides outside the gene matches: 5. This CDR3 is 15 amino acids long. CDR1 and CDR2 from the germline V gene are LNHDA and SQIVND (reference sequence). The CDR3 DNA reads TGTGCCAGTAGTATTGAATTAGCGGGCTACAATGAGCAGTTCTTC. Translating gives CASSIELAGYNEQFF.

The CDR3 DNA reads TGTGCCAGCAGTTTCTCACTAGCGGGAGGGCCGGAGACCCAGTACTTC. This codes for CASSFSLAGGPETQYF. This chain connects TRBV28 to TRBJ2-5; 13 bases map to TRBD2. This CDR3 region has 16 residues. Trimming at V came to 3 bases and at J to 5 bases, leaving 6 bases not matched to a gene. Germline V gives CDR1 MDHEN, CDR2 SYDVKM.

The genes are TRBV23-1 and TRBJ2-7; 8 positions agree with TRBD1. TRBV23-1 is an ORF for which the function is uncertain. This CDR3 region has 12 residues. Trimming took 6 bases from V and 2 from J; bases not matched to a gene: 0. The CDR3 nucleotides read TGCGCCAGCAGACAGGGGGCCTACGAGCAGTACTTC. This gives the protein CASRQGAYEQYF.

The J gene is TRBJ2-7, the V gene TRBV27, with D possibly TRBD2 on 7 matching bases. The CDR3 loop spans 13 amino acids. V was shortened by 3 bases and J by 7 bases, with 13 bases between the two germline ends. Germline-derived CDR1 and CDR2 are MNHEY and SMNVEV (reference sequence). CDR3 in DNA: TGTGCCAGCAGTTTGGGGGGGGGCGGAGAGCAGTACTTC. This sequence encodes CASSLGGGGEQYF.

The chain employs TRBV4-1 and TRBJ1-2; tentatively, D is TRBD1 (5 bases). The ends were cut back, 3 bases at V and 0 bases at J, with 11 bases in the middle. The length of the CDR3 is 15 residues. Germline-derived CDR1 and CDR2 are MGHRA and YSYEKL. CDR3 protein: CASSQRDGTNYGYTF. The CDR3 region has the DNA TGCGCCAGCAGCCAGAGGGACGGAACTAACTATGGCTACACCTTC.